This T cell receptor (beta chain) was recovered during a study of shared clonotypes between healthy human individuals. Per germline, CDR1 MDHEN and CDR2 SYDVKM. The junction had 5 bases not matched to a gene; V was cut back by 3 bases and J by 1 base. This CDR3 spans 17 amino acids. Clones were sequenced by immunoSEQ multiplex PCR, and TCRdb holds only the in-frame ones, with some missing. The table shows approximately 940,000 clones, with 76% occurring only once. CD4+ cells were split into CD45RA+ naive and CD45RA-negative memory subsets. Study-level results: It was the non-shared clonotypes that had lower generation probabilities than clonotypes shared by all four donors. The researchers took only blood, and tissue repertoires probably look different.

Details on this clone: Its matching antigen is unknown.

The V gene is TRBV28, the J gene TRBJ1-6, with 8 nucleotides matching TRBD1. The clonotype comes from a man aged 18 to 29 in good health. The sequenced sample consisted of memory CD4+ T cells sorted from blood. The subset is: CD45RA-negative fraction. DNA for the CDR3: TGTGCCAGCAGTTTGCCAGGGGGCTCGTCCTATAATTCACCCCTCCACTTT. Amino acids: CASSLPGGSSYNSPLHF.